This TCR beta chain was found in a study of OX40 agonist ivuxolimab in advanced cancers. Study-wide background: Patients' therapy was ivuxolimab, an antibody that acts as an agonist of OX40 (CD134). Ivuxolimab, which patients received intravenously every 2 weeks, was dosed at 0.01 to 10 mg/kg. Study results and limitations: Dosing at 0.1 to 3.0 mg/kg was accompanied by clonal expansion of CD4+ and CD8+ blood T cells by week 6. Expanded clones tended on average to be more numerous among CD8+ T cells than CD4+.

On this clone itself: What it binds is unknown.

TCRdb's table, derived via immunoSEQ multiplex PCR, lists solely in-frame clones and lacks some. The table records about 86,000 clones, about 90% of them present only once. Germline values: CDR1 MGHRA, CDR2 YSYEKL. The CDR3 has 19 amino acids. The V gene end was trimmed by 3 bases and the J gene end by 4 bases; junction bases not matched to a gene: 17. The sequence came from an adult with an advanced solid tumor such as melanoma, head and neck, liver or kidney cancer. Here the sequenced sample was CD4+ or CD8+ T cells sorted from blood, taken in a trial of the OX40 agonist ivuxolimab. The J gene is TRBJ2-7, the V gene TRBV4-1, with 11 positions matching TRBD2. CDR3: CASSQIQGSLAGALYEQYF. The DNA of the CDR3 is TGCGCCAGCAGCCAGATACAGGGTTCACTAGCGGGAGCCCTTTACGAGCAGTACTTC.